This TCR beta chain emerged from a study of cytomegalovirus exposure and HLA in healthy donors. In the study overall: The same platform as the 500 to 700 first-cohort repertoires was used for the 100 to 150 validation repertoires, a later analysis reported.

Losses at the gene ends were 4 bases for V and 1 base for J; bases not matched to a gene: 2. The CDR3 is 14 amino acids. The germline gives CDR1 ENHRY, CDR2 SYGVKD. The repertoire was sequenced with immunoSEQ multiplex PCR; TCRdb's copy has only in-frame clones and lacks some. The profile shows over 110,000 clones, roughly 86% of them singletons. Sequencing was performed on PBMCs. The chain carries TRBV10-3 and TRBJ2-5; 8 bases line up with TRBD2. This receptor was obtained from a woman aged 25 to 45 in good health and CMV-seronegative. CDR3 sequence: CAISARGGQETQYF. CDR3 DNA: TGTGCCATCAGTGCCCGGGGGGGCCAAGAGACCCAGTACTTC.